What follows are 14 T cell receptor beta chains derived from one specimen sequenced in a study of T cells after yellow fever vaccination. TCRdb re-called the 5' RACE reads through MiXCR, storing one row per CDR3 protein. The data hold 620,000 or so distinct CDR3 sequences, with about 12% observed a single time. The material sequenced was PBMCs, taken on the day of the yellow fever booster vaccination. Receptors were obtained from a man younger than 45 who received the YFV17D yellow fever vaccine.

In its sample, this clonotype was seen many times. V gene TRBV13 combines with J gene TRBJ2-3; D call uncertain. Trimming removed 5 bases at V and 3 bases at J, with 6 bases between. Germline V gene sequence: CDR1 PRHDT, CDR2 FYEKMQ (reference sequence). The length of the CDR3 is 12 residues. The CDR3 spells CASSIRTDTQYF. The CDR3 coding sequence is TGTGCCAGCAGCATCCGAACAGATACGCAGTATTTT. Supplemented by reference TRBV13 and TRBJ2-3, the full variable domain reads AAGVIQSPRHLIKEKRETATLKCYPIPRHDTVYWYQQGPGQDPQFLISFYEKMQSDKGSIPDRFSAQQFSDYHSELNMSSLELGDSALYFCASSIRTDTQYFGPGTRLTVL.

In this sample, this clonotype turned up a few times. The chain employs TRBV7-2 and TRBJ2-5; TRBD1 agrees at 7 bases. The CDR3 sequence is 14 residues long. V lost 6 bases to trimming and J lost 5 bases; unmatched junction nucleotides: 9. Germline lookup yields CDR1 SGHTA and CDR2 FQGNSA. CDR3 sequence reads: CASRVTGSKETQYF. The CDR3 bases are TGTGCCAGCAGGGTGACAGGGAGTAAGGAGACCCAGTACTTC. The entire variable domain, with the rest obtained from reference TRBV7-2 and TRBJ2-5, is as follows: GAGVSQSPSNKVTEKGKDVELRCDPISGHTALYWYRQSLGQGLEFLIYFQGNSAPDKSGLPSDRFSAERTGGSVSTLTIQRTQQEDSAVYLCASRVTGSKETQYFGPGTRLLVL.

The genes are TRBV18 and TRBJ2-1, with 9 nucleotides matching TRBD1. The CDR3 has 16 residues. CDR1 and CDR2 from the germline V gene are KGHSH and LQKENI. V was pared by 1 base and J by 9 bases, with 10 bases of the junction left unmatched. CDR3 residues: CASSPQQGAGEGEQFF. Written as DNA, the CDR3 is TGTGCCAGCTCACCACAACAGGGGGCGGGAGAAGGTGAGCAGTTCTTC.

This rearrangement joins TRBV7-6 to TRBJ2-1; TRBD2 aligns across 9 bases. Germline V lookup: CDR1 SGHVS, CDR2 FNYEAQ. The ends lost 7 bases at V and 4 bases at J; junction bases unmatched: 5. This CDR3 has 14 amino acids. CDR3 coding DNA: TGTGCCAGCACACCTAGCGGGAATTACAATGAGCAGTTCTTC. Encoded protein: CASTPSGNYNEQFF.

The CDR3, as DNA: TGCAGTGCACCTCGGACGACCTCCTACAATGAGCAGTTCTTC. Protein: CSAPRTTSYNEQFF. The chain has TRBV20-1 and TRBJ2-1, with D unclear. Germline assignment: CDR1 DFQATT and CDR2 SNEGSKA (reference sequence). Trimming removed 6 bases at V and 0 bases at J, with 12 bases between. This CDR3 spans 14 amino acids.

V is TRBV5-1 and J is TRBJ2-1, with TRBD2 matching over 7 bases. CDR3 length: 15 residues. The V gene's germline CDR1 is SGHRS and CDR2 YFSETQ. Unmatched junction bases numbered 11, after V lost 4 bases and J lost 7 bases. In nucleotides, the CDR3 is TGCGCCAGCAGCCCGGGGACTACCCCGGGGAATGAGCAGTTCTTC. It translates to CASSPGTTPGNEQFF.

The rearrangement joins TRBV7-2 to TRBJ2-5, with D perhaps given as TRBD1 or TRBD2 (5 bases each). Trimming left V 1 base short and J 4 bases short, with 10 bases between. The germline CDR1 and CDR2 sequences are SGHTA and FQGNSA. This CDR3 has 14 amino acids. CDR3 residues: CASSLDFGAETQYF. CDR3 coding DNA: TGTGCCAGCAGCTTAGATTTCGGGGCAGAGACCCAGTACTTC.

The chain links TRBV19 to TRBJ2-3, with 14 nucleotides matching TRBD2. V gave up 0 bases and J gave up 0 bases; unmatched junction bases: 2. The germline V gene has CDR1 LNHDA and CDR2 SQIVND (reference sequence). The CDR3 sequence is 18 residues long. The CDR3 sequence is CASSIEGTSGRSTDTQYF. The CDR3 DNA follows: TGTGCCAGTAGTATAGAAGGGACTAGCGGGAGAAGCACAGATACGCAGTATTTT.

The chain carries TRBV4-3 and TRBJ2-1, with a tentative D call TRBD2 (5 bases). The germline V and J ends were trimmed by 8 bases and 4 bases, with 24 bases remaining between them. The CDR3 totals 17 residues. The germline V gene has CDR1 LGHNA and CDR2 YSLEER. Here the CDR3 reads CASSWAHERSIYNEQFF. The CDR3, as DNA: TGCGCCAGCTCCTGGGCGCACGAGCGGTCAATTTACAATGAGCAGTTCTTC.

This clonotype was observed at least ten times. The V call is TRBV4-3, the J call TRBJ2-1; TRBD2 matches 11 bases. V gave up 4 bases and J gave up 4 bases; unmatched junction bases: 6. This CDR3 is 16 amino acids long. Germline CDR1 LGHNA, CDR2 YSLEER. The CDR3 protein is CASSRSLAGAYNEQFF. CDR3 DNA: TGCGCCAGCAGCCGCTCACTAGCGGGAGCGTACAATGAGCAGTTCTTC.

The J gene is TRBJ2-7, the V gene TRBV5-4; TRBD1 aligns across 11 bases. Looked up from germline, CDR1 is SGHNT and CDR2 is YYREEE (reference sequence). CDR3 length: 16 amino acids. Losses at the gene ends were 0 bases for V and 4 bases for J; bases not matched to a gene: 6. CDR3 loop: CASSLDPGQGGYEQYF. CDR3 sequence (DNA): TGTGCCAGCAGCTTGGACCCGGGACAGGGGGGGTACGAGCAGTACTTC.

This clonotype was observed a handful of times. The CDR3: CASSPRRSGSYNEQFF. DNA for the CDR3: TGTGCCAGCAGCCCCCGGAGGAGCGGGAGTTACAATGAGCAGTTCTTC. This chain uses TRBV7-2 with TRBJ2-1; 8 bases line up with TRBD2. Germline-derived CDR1 and CDR2 are SGHTA and FQGNSA. With V trimmed by 5 bases and J by 4 bases, 10 bases remained unmatched. This CDR3 spans 16 amino acids.

The chain carries TRBV7-3 and TRBJ2-3, with 8 bases that match TRBD2. The CDR3 covers 15 residues. Germline V gene data show CDR1 as SGHTA and CDR2 as FQGTGA. Trimming at V came to 5 bases and at J to 1 base, leaving 5 bases not matched to a gene. CDR3 in amino acids: CASSLSGKGTDTQYF. The CDR3 DNA reads TGTGCCAGCAGCCTTAGCGGGAAAGGCACAGATACGCAGTATTTT.

The chain links TRBV7-2 to TRBJ2-4; D possibly uses TRBD1 or TRBD2 (5 bases each). Germline values: CDR1 SGHTA, CDR2 FQGNSA. The CDR3 covers 15 residues. Trimming removed 0 bases from V and 6 bases from J, with 12 bases in between. For the CDR3, the DNA is TGTGCCAGCAGCTTAGCGGTCAGGGACGGAAACATTCAGTACTTC. It translates to CASSLAVRDGNIQYF.